What follows is one T cell receptor beta chain and its context. Its specificity is not known. This entry is derived from a study of T cells expressing NK-cell markers. Background on the study: HCMV seropositivity characterized most of the eight sequenced donors, and seronegativity one. Study-wide points: There remained a lack of clarity about HCMV specificity of expanded NKG2C+ T cell clones.

The CDR3 length is 15 residues. Template switching by 5'RACE with UMIs generated the TCR beta cDNA. TCRdb reanalyzed the 5' RACE reads, giving one entry per CDR3 protein sequence and no DNA. Its clone listing holds approximately 380,000 distinct CDR3 sequences. Source material: blood T cells: a sorted CD56 or NKG2C T cell subset, CD4+ or CD8+ T cells, or bulk PBMC T cells (not recorded which). The sequence derives from a man aged 18-70 years in good health. The chain combines TRBV12-3 or TRBV12-4 with TRBJ2-1; TCRdb's D call, TRBD2, is unchecked because there is no DNA. The CDR3 reads CASSHGLAPYNEQFF.